This T cell receptor beta chain came from a study of control samples from healthy donors and cancer patients (TCRdb year 2020). This clone was detected once. Its antigen is currently not known. Base qualities are not provided; no much larger clone lies one nucleotide away. Library preparation was by the immunoSEQ multiplex PCR assay. The immuneACCESS repertoire file appears here via TCRdb, limited to in-frame rearrangements. These files lack a portion of the clones; in checked studies, under half of the deficit traces to unresolved V genes, and the cause of the others is not known. The sample profile shows tens of thousands of clones; roughly 90% of them were found once. Clones ranked in the top ten supply about 9.5% of the sample. For CDR1 and CDR2, the germline V gene lists SGHRS and YFSETQ. V was cut back by 4 bases and J by 0 bases, leaving a gap of 14 bases between them. Counted from cysteine to phenylalanine, this CDR3 has 16 amino acids. Just CDR3 DNA is preserved here, 48 bases in frame from base 1.

The sequenced sample consisted of PBMCs. The chain employs TRBV5-1 and TRBJ2-1, with a tentative D gene TRBD2 over 6 matching bases. The TCR sequence derives from a woman between 50 and 59 years old with colorectal cancer. The CDR3 here reads CASSRTGVSSYNEQFF. The DNA sequence is given as TGCGCCAGCAGCCGTACGGGGGTAAGCTCCTACAATGAGCAGTTCTTC.